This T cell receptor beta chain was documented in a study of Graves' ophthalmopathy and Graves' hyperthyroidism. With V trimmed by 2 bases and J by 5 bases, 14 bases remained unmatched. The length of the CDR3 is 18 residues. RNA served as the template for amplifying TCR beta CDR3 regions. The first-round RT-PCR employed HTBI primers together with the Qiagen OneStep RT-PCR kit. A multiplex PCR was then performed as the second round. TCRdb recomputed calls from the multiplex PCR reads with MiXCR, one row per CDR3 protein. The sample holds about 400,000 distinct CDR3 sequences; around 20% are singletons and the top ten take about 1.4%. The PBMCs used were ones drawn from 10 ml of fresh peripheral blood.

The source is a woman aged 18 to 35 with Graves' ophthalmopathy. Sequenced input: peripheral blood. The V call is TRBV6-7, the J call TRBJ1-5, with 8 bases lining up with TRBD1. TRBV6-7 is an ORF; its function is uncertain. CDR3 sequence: CASSYLLRTGSLHQPQHF. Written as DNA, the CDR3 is TGTGCCAGCAGTTACCTATTAAGGACAGGGTCTTTGCATCAGCCCCAGCATTTT.